What follows are 32 T cell receptor beta chains derived from one specimen sequenced in a study of T-cell memory formation after mild COVID-19. TCRdb recomputed calls from the 5' RACE reads with MiXCR, one row per CDR3 protein. This repertoire shows roughly 450,000 distinct CDR3 sequences, roughly 18% found once; its top ten account for roughly a fifth. The sample was PBMCs or a T cell subset sorted from them (not recorded which). The receptor source for this set is a man younger than 35 who had mild COVID-19 (a few samples of this study predate the infection). Cell type and time point are not known.

V and J are TRBV5-1 and TRBJ2-1, with D possibly being TRBD1 or TRBD2 (5 bases each). The CDR3 has 15 residues. V was clipped by 4 bases and J by 4 bases, with 15 bases between them. Germline CDR1 SGHRS, CDR2 YFSETQ. The CDR3 is CASSGDQMGYNEQFF. The CDR3 region has the DNA TGCGCCAGCAGCGGGGACCAGATGGGGTACAATGAGCAGTTCTTC.

The chain recombines TRBV2 with TRBJ2-1; TRBD2 aligns across 7 bases. Germline CDR1 SNHLY, CDR2 FYNNEI. The CDR3 extends over 16 amino acids. The V segment lost 3 bases and the J segment 0 bases; nucleotides outside the gene matches: 5. This chain's CDR3 is CASSDFRTSSYNEQFF. Written as DNA, the CDR3 is TGTGCCAGCAGTGATTTTAGGACTAGCTCCTACAATGAGCAGTTCTTC.

Ten or more counts support this clonotype. The chain is built from TRBV7-9 and TRBJ1-6, with 7 bases matching TRBD1. From germline, CDR1 is SEHNR and CDR2 FQNEAQ (reference sequence). Unmatched junction bases numbered 10, after V lost 5 bases and J lost 9 bases. The length of the CDR3 is 15 residues. This chain's CDR3 is CASSRDRVEFSPLHF. The CDR3 DNA is TGTGCCAGCAGCCGCGACAGGGTGGAGTTTTCACCCCTCCACTTT.

In its sample, this clonotype was seen a few times. Here the CDR3 reads CASSLRASSTDTQYF. The DNA of the CDR3 is TGTGCCAGCAGCCTCAGGGCCTCTAGCACAGATACGCAGTATTTT. The chain joins TRBV4-2 to TRBJ2-3; tentative D call: TRBD1 (5 bases). The V gene lost 4 bases and the J gene lost 0 bases, with 11 bases spanning the gap. The CDR3 sequence is 15 residues long. CDR1 is LGHNA and CDR2 is YNFKEQ in the germline V gene.

The chain recombines TRBV20-1 with TRBJ2-5, with no clear D. CDR1 DFQATT and CDR2 SNEGSKA come from the germline V gene (reference sequence). V was pared by 3 bases and J by 2 bases, with 7 bases between. The length of the CDR3 is 12 residues. The CDR3 region is CSARGRQETQYF. In DNA, the CDR3 is TGCAGTGCTAGGGGTCGGCAAGAGACCCAGTACTTC.

V and J are TRBV5-1 and TRBJ2-7; 7 nucleotides align to TRBD1. V lost 3 bases and J lost 3; bases outside the gene matches: 9. Germline CDR1 reads SGHRS; CDR2 reads YFSETQ. The CDR3 covers 15 residues. CDR3 bases: TGCGCCAGCAGCTCGCGGACAGGAATCCTCTACGAGCAGTACTTC. Amino acid sequence: CASSSRTGILYEQYF.

The chain links TRBV7-6 to TRBJ2-3, with 8 bases lining up with TRBD2. Unmatched junction bases numbered 10, after V lost 5 bases and J lost 0 bases. Germline V gives CDR1 SGHVS, CDR2 FNYEAQ. The CDR3 is 17 amino acids. CDR3 coding DNA: TGTGCCAGCAGCCCGGCCGGGACTAGTCCTAGCACAGATACGCAGTATTTT. Its translation is CASSPAGTSPSTDTQYF.

The rearrangement uses TRBV10-3 and TRBJ2-7; TRBD1 agrees at 7 bases. This CDR3 is built from 15 residues. The trim removed 4 bases at V and 5 bases at J, leaving 11 bases unmatched. Germline assignment: CDR1 ENHRY and CDR2 SYGVKD. As DNA, the CDR3 is TGTGCCATCAGTGCCCAGACAGGGTGGAGCCACGAGCAGTACTTC. Translation gives CAISAQTGWSHEQYF.

V is TRBV11-2 and J is TRBJ2-1; the D call may be TRBD1 or TRBD2 (5 bases each). Germline-derived CDR1 and CDR2 are SGHAT and FQNNGV. The germline V and J ends were trimmed by 1 base and 8 bases, with 12 bases remaining between them. This CDR3 has 14 residues. The CDR3 DNA reads as TGTGCCAGCAGCTTAGTAACGGGACGGGATGAGCAGTTCTTC. This gives the protein CASSLVTGRDEQFF. The entire variable domain, with the rest obtained from reference TRBV11-2 and TRBJ2-1, is as follows: EAGVAQSPRYKIIEKRQSVAFWCNPISGHATLYWYQQILGQGPKLLIQFQNNGVVDDSQLPKDRFSAERLKGVDSTLKIQPAKLEDSAVYLCASSLVTGRDEQFFGPGTRLTVL.

The gene calls are TRBV27 and TRBJ1-2; 7 bases are shared with TRBD1. CDR1 is MNHEY, CDR2 SMNVEV, per germline (reference sequence). V was clipped by 4 bases and J by 5 bases; unmatched bases: 16. The CDR3 extends over 17 amino acids. CDR3 DNA sequence: TGTGCCAGCAGTTCCTCCACCTCGCAGGGGGTGGGATATGGCTACACCTTC. Its translation is CASSSSTSQGVGYGYTF.

The chain links TRBV2 to TRBJ2-3, with D possibly TRBD1 on 6 matching bases. The germline V gene encodes CDR1 SNHLY and CDR2 FYNNEI. The V gene lost 6 bases and the J gene lost 3 bases, with 10 bases spanning the gap. The CDR3 covers 13 residues. The CDR3 DNA reads TGTGCCAGCAGGGCTACAGGGACAGATACGCAGTATTTT. It encodes CASRATGTDTQYF.

The J gene is TRBJ2-5, the V gene TRBV2; 7 positions agree with TRBD1. Germline V gene sequence: CDR1 SNHLY, CDR2 FYNNEI. Trimming cost V 8 bases and J 3 bases; bases outside gene matches: 0. The CDR3 has 11 residues. The CDR3 loop is CASDREETQYF. CDR3 bases: TGTGCCAGCGACAGGGAAGAGACCCAGTACTTC. Supplemented by reference TRBV2 and TRBJ2-5, the full variable domain reads EPEVTQTPSHQVTQMGQEVILRCVPISNHLYFYWYRQILGQKVEFLVSFYNNEISEKSEIFDDQFSVERPDGSNFTLKIRSTKLEDSAMYFCASDREETQYFGPGTRLLVL.

This clonotype was seen more than once but under ten times. V and J are TRBV5-1 and TRBJ2-3, with 7 bases that match TRBD1. Germline loops: CDR1 SGHRS, CDR2 YFSETQ. This CDR3 spans 14 amino acids. J was trimmed by 14 bases and V by 2 bases; bases with no gene match: 14. The CDR3 sequence: CASSLGQGVGLRYF. CDR3 DNA: TGCGCCAGCAGCTTAGGGCAGGGGGTAGGTCTTCGGTATTTT.

The rearrangement links TRBV29-1 to TRBJ1-3; the D gene is possibly TRBD1 (6 bases). Trimming took off 3 bases at V and 2 bases at J, with 17 bases between the two ends. The germline CDR1 and CDR2 sequences are SQVTM and ANQGSEA. The CDR3 is 16 amino acids. This CDR3 reads CSVEEPSGVAGNTIYF. The CDR3 DNA reads as TGCAGCGTTGAGGAGCCCTCAGGGGTGGCTGGAAACACCATATATTTT.

J is TRBJ2-3 and V is TRBV6-1; 7 bases fit TRBD2. J gave up 5 bases and V 1 base, and 6 bases lay outside the gene matches. CDR1 and CDR2 (germline): MNHNS, SASEGT. The CDR3 loop spans 15 amino acids. The CDR3 sequence: CASSEGDYDLDTQYF. The CDR3 nucleotides are TGTGCCAGCAGTGAAGGGGACTACGACTTAGATACGCAGTATTTT.

The J gene is TRBJ1-3, the V gene TRBV5-1; possible D gene TRBD1, 5 bases. In germline, CDR1 is SGHRS, CDR2 YFSETQ. CDR3 length: 15 amino acids. V was cut by 1 base and J by 4 bases, with 12 bases left in between. The chain's CDR3 is CASSLMGESGNTIYF. For the CDR3, the DNA is TGCGCCAGCAGCTTGATGGGGGAATCCGGAAACACCATATATTTT. The variable domain in full, with the rest retrieved from reference TRBV5-1 and TRBJ1-3, is KAGVTQTPRYLIKTRGQQVTLSCSPISGHRSVSWYQQTPGQGLQFLFEYFSETQRNKGNFPGRFSGRQFSNSRSEMNVSTLELGDSALYLCASSLMGESGNTIYFGEGSWLTVV.

CDR3 sequence: CSASLGGNQPQHF. DNA of the CDR3: TGCAGTGCTAGCCTGGGAGGGAATCAGCCCCAGCATTTT. V gene TRBV20-1 combines with J gene TRBJ1-5; D gene unclear. The CDR3 has 13 residues. CDR1 is DFQATT, CDR2 SNEGSKA, per germline (reference sequence). Trimming took 3 bases from V and 4 from J, leaving 10 bases between them.

This clonotype has only a few counts. The rearrangement joins TRBV19 to TRBJ1-1; TRBD1 matches 12 bases. The germline gives CDR1 LNHDA, CDR2 SQIVND (reference sequence). V shed 1 base and J 6 bases; nucleotides not matched to a gene: 3. CDR3 length equals 15 residues. CDR3 bases: TGTGCCAGTAGTATAGGAGGGACAGGGGGCTCTGAAGCTTTCTTT. Its protein product is CASSIGGTGGSEAFF. Looking up the rest from reference TRBV19 and TRBJ1-1 gives the full variable domain: DGGITQSPKYLFRKEGQNVTLSCEQNLNHDAMYWYRQDPGQGLRLIYYSQIVNDFQKGDIAEGYSVSREKKESFPLTVTSAQKNPTAFYLCASSIGGTGGSEAFFGQGTRLTVV.

This clonotype appeared many times. The chain couples TRBV7-3 to TRBJ2-1; D remains ambiguous. CDR3 length: 13 residues. Germline-derived CDR1 and CDR2 are SGHTA and FQGTGA. V shed 0 bases and J shed 9 bases, with 9 bases lying between them. The DNA for the CDR3 is TGTGCCAGCAGCTTAACGGGCCTCGGTGAGCAGTTCTTC. Translation: CASSLTGLGEQFF.

The chain is built from TRBV7-9 and TRBJ2-5; 8 positions agree with TRBD1. The V and J ends lost 2 bases and 5 bases, in that order; junction bases with no gene match: 10. This CDR3 is 16 amino acids long. Per germline, CDR1 SEHNR and CDR2 FQNEAQ (reference sequence). The DNA of the CDR3 is TGTGCCAGCAGCTTACGCCTGGGACAGGCTAGGGAGACCCAGTACTTC. This translates into CASSLRLGQARETQYF.

The chain combines TRBV5-1 with TRBJ2-1; TRBD2 matches at 9 bases. CDR3 size: 17 residues. Looked up from germline, CDR1 is SGHRS and CDR2 is YFSETQ. J lost 4 bases, V lost 0 bases, and 8 bases had no gene match. The CDR3 region has the DNA TGCGCCAGCAGCTTGGGGGATGGTCTAGCGGGGTACAATGAGCAGTTCTTC. It is translated as CASSLGDGLAGYNEQFF.

This clonotype was detected many times. This chain connects TRBV7-9 to TRBJ2-7; D gene uncertain. Trimming stripped 1 base from V and 7 bases from J, with 8 bases between. CDR3 length: 12 residues. Germline V gene lookup returns CDR1 SEHNR and CDR2 FQNEAQ (reference sequence). The CDR3 region is CASSLDYYEQYF. The DNA of the CDR3 is TGTGCCAGCAGCTTAGACTATTATGAGCAGTACTTC.

This clonotype was observed a handful of times. This chain connects TRBV27 to TRBJ2-2, with a possible D match to TRBD2 (5 bases). Trimming removed 5 bases at V and 5 bases at J, with 18 bases between. The CDR3 contains 16 residues. Germline-derived CDR1 and CDR2 are MNHEY and SMNVEV (reference sequence). CDR3 in DNA: TGTGCCAGCAGTCCAAGGACTGCGACCTCAACCGGGGAGCTGTTTTTT. Residues: CASSPRTATSTGELFF.

J is TRBJ2-2 and V is TRBV4-2; D is ambiguous. This CDR3 spans 14 amino acids. The germline V gene has CDR1 LGHNA and CDR2 YNFKEQ. Trimming removed 4 bases from V and 6 bases from J, with 12 bases in between. The CDR3: CASSRPPSSGELFF. The CDR3, as DNA: TGTGCCAGCAGCCGGCCCCCCAGTTCCGGGGAGCTGTTTTTT.

This clonotype was seen more than once but under ten times. The chain joins TRBV6-4 to TRBJ1-1, with D hard to call. The V and J ends lost 6 bases and 3 bases respectively, with 14 bases between them. This CDR3 spans 14 amino acids. CDR1 is MRHNA, CDR2 SNTAGT, per germline. The CDR3 nucleotides are TGTGCCAGCAGCGAACACCTTGGGGACACTGAAGCTTTCTTT. Protein: CASSEHLGDTEAFF.

This clonotype was detected only a few times. As DNA, the CDR3 is TGCGCCAGCAGCCAAGAGGTGACGGTCCCCTACAATGAGCAGTTCTTC. It translates to CASSQEVTVPYNEQFF. The genes are TRBV4-3 and TRBJ2-1; D is ambiguous. The germline gives CDR1 LGHNA, CDR2 YSLEER. The CDR3 runs 16 residues. Trimming shortened V by 0 bases and J by 2 bases, and 11 bases separated the two germline ends.

This chain joins TRBV6-5 and TRBJ1-1; perhaps TRBD1 as D (6 bases). V lost 7 bases and J 0 bases, leaving 12 bases between the germline ends. The CDR3 spans 14 residues. The germline gives CDR1 MNHEY, CDR2 SVGAGI. The CDR3 nucleotides read TGTGCCAGCACACTCGGACAGATGAACACTGAAGCTTTCTTT. Its protein is CASTLGQMNTEAFF.

This clonotype showed up just a few times. J is TRBJ1-5 and V is TRBV12-3 or TRBV12-4, with 9 bases fitting TRBD1. This CDR3 comprises 17 residues. J was trimmed by 4 bases and V by 3 bases; bases with no gene match: 10. CDR3 residues: CASSLRVSGTGNQPQHF. CDR3 nucleotide sequence: TGTGCCAGCAGTTTGAGAGTATCCGGGACAGGGAATCAGCCCCAGCATTTT.

V gene TRBV24-1 combines with J gene TRBJ1-1; 8 bases map to TRBD1. CDR1 and CDR2 (germline): KGHDR, SFDVKD. This CDR3 region has 13 residues. Germline trimming cut 6 bases from V and 4 bases from J; bases unmatched to any gene: 3. The CDR3 nucleotides read TGTGCCACCAGTTCGGACAGGGTCACTGAAGCTTTCTTT. Translation gives CATSSDRVTEAFF.

V and J are TRBV15 and TRBJ2-5, with 7 bases lining up with TRBD2. V lost 1 base to trimming and J lost 2 bases; unmatched junction nucleotides: 4. The germline V gene encodes CDR1 LNHNV and CDR2 YYDKDF (reference sequence). The length of the CDR3 is 15 residues. In DNA, the CDR3 is TGTGCCACCAGCAGAGTCACGGGGGGTCAAGAGACCCAGTACTTC. It yields the protein CATSRVTGGQETQYF.

A remark on this clonotype: At one boundary the junction diverges from the germline segment, which might be a read error. The chain couples TRBV20-1 to TRBJ1-1; D unclear. This CDR3 comprises 11 residues. From germline, CDR1 is DFQATT and CDR2 SNEGSKA (reference sequence). The CDR3 nucleotides are TGCAGTGCTAGAGTCCGGACTGCCTTGGGATTT. Residues: CSARVRTALGF.

The chain uses TRBV29-1 and TRBJ2-1; TRBD1 matches 10 bases. Germline values: CDR1 SQVTM, CDR2 ANQGSEA. J was trimmed by 9 bases and V by 0 bases; bases with no gene match: 14. This CDR3 has 17 amino acids. CDR3 nucleotides: TGCAGCGTTGAAGAGGCGACAGGGGGCGCACCCGGTTCTGAGCAGTTCTTC. This codes for CSVEEATGGAPGSEQFF.